A selection of T cell receptor beta chains follows, all from one sample in a study of persistence of HIV-infected CD4 T cells. Measured with immunoSEQ multiplex PCR; TCRdb has only the in-frame clones, and not every one. The table includes tens of thousands of clones, about nine tenths detected once. Antigen specificity for these receptors is unknown. The material was CD4+ T cells sorted from PBMCs after approximately 19-hour stimulation, obtained from a patient who received antiretroviral therapy. The source is an adult woman with HIV who was CMV-seropositive. The CDR3 runs from the conserved cysteine through the conserved F or W. The order of the fields is clone size, V gene, J gene, D gene, CDR3 protein, CDR3 DNA. A D gene is named only where the DNA matches it firmly. Size is omitted from some rows. Given values are once, few, many or a class for expanded clones.

>NA|TRBV12-3/TRBV12-4|TRBJ1-5|NA
CASSLQGDQPQHF
TGTGCCAGCAGTCTCCAGGGTGATCAGCCCCAGCATTTT
>NA|TRBV21-1|TRBJ1-1|NA
CASSTEQGRKDTEAFF
TGTGCCAGCAGCACCGAACAGGGCCGCAAGGACACTGAAGCTTTCTTT
>NA|TRBV7-8|TRBJ1-1|NA
CASSLGQKNTEAFF
TGTGCCAGCAGCCTTGGACAGAAGAACACTGAAGCTTTCTTT
>NA|TRBV28|TRBJ1-5|NA
CASSLKGNQPQHF
TGTGCCAGCAGTTTAAAGGGTAATCAGCCCCAGCATTTT
>NA|TRBV6-4|TRBJ1-5|NA
CASSEEAGINQPQHF
TGTGCCAGCAGTGAGGAGGCTGGAATCAATCAGCCCCAGCATTTT
>NA|TRBV12-3/TRBV12-4|TRBJ2-5|NA
CASSLLGGETQYF
TGTGCCAGCAGTCTATTGGGGGGAGAGACCCAGTACTTC
>NA|TRBV5-1|TRBJ1-6|NA
CASSWDLNYNSPLHF
TGCGCCAGCAGCTGGGACCTAAACTATAATTCACCCCTCCACTTT
>NA|TRBV28|TRBJ2-7|TRBD1
CASSLGTGPSVQYF
TGTGCCAGCAGTTTAGGGACAGGGCCATCCGTGCAGTACTTC
>few|TRBV18|TRBJ1-1|NA
CASSPPTNTEAFF
TGTGCCAGCTCACCACCCACCAACACTGAAGCTTTCTTT
>NA|TRBV11-1|TRBJ1-1|NA
CASSLSFVNTEAFF
TGTGCCAGCAGCTTATCCTTTGTGAACACTGAAGCTTTCTTT
>NA|TRBV3-1/TRBV3-2|TRBJ2-7|NA
CASSQDWREQYF
TGTGCCAGCAGCCAAGATTGGCGCGAGCAGTACTTC
>once|TRBV6-6|TRBJ2-7|NA
CASRAQGYEQYF
TGTGCCAGCAGGGCCCAGGGCTACGAGCAGTACTTC
>NA|TRBV28|TRBJ2-7|NA
CASSLIGSGDYEQYF
TGTGCCAGCAGTTTAATTGGATCAGGAGACTACGAGCAGTACTTC
>NA|TRBV28|TRBJ2-4|NA
CASSSHGLAKNIQYF
TGTGCCAGCAGTTCGCACGGGTTAGCCAAAAACATTCAGTACTTC
>NA|TRBV4-3|TRBJ2-1|TRBD2
CASSQDLSGGGRTSVDEQFF
TGCGCCAGCAGCCAAGATCTCAGCGGGGGAGGGCGTACTTCTGTCGATGAGCAGTTCTTC
>NA|TRBV4-1|TRBJ1-1|TRBD1
CASSQGLAGGQGKNTEAFF
TGCGCCAGCAGCCAAGGCCTAGCAGGTGGACAGGGGAAGAACACTGAAGCTTTCTTT
>NA|TRBV5-1|TRBJ1-6|TRBD1
CASSRDRDNSPLHF
TGCGCCAGCAGCCGGGACAGAGACAATTCACCCCTCCACTTT
>NA|TRBV11-1|TRBJ2-7|NA
CASSPRLGSYEQYF
TGTGCCAGCAGCCCCCGACTGGGATCCTACGAGCAGTACTTC
>NA|TRBV2|TRBJ2-1|NA
CASKDEQFF
TGTGCCAGCAAGGATGAGCAGTTCTTC
>NA|TRBV5-4|TRBJ2-3|NA
CASSLLAGQGRDTQYF
TGTGCCAGCAGCTTGTTAGCGGGACAGGGCAGAGATACGCAGTATTTT
>NA|TRBV10-3|TRBJ2-2|NA
CAISGTGELFF
TGTGCCATCAGCGGAACCGGGGAGCTGTTTTTT
>NA|TRBV27|TRBJ1-2|NA
CATRSGGLGDYGYTF
TGTGCCACCCGGTCGGGGGGTTTGGGCGACTATGGCTACACCTTC
>once|TRBV5-4|TRBJ1-2|NA
CASSSFGTRYGYTF
TGTGCCAGCAGCTCTTTCGGGACACGCTATGGCTACACCTTC
>NA|TRBV28|TRBJ2-7|NA
CASSLAGGPNYEQYF
TGTGCCAGCAGTCTCGCTGGAGGACCCAACTACGAGCAGTACTTC
>NA|TRBV29-1|TRBJ2-5|NA
CSVSEGIGETQYF
TGCAGCGTCTCCGAAGGGATAGGGGAGACCCAGTACTTC
>NA|TRBV11-3|TRBJ2-5|TRBD1
CASSPWTGGNGETQYF
TGTGCCAGCAGCCCCTGGACAGGGGGGAACGGAGAGACCCAGTACTTC
>NA|TRBV12-3/TRBV12-4|TRBJ2-7|NA
CASSRGGSYEQYF
TGTGCCAGCAGTAGGGGGGGGTCCTACGAGCAGTACTTC
>NA|TRBV6-6|TRBJ2-5|NA
CASSVTETQYF
TGTGCCAGCAGCGTAACTGAGACCCAGTACTTC
>once|TRBV7-2|TRBJ2-7|NA
CASSLDGQGRSYEQYF
TGTGCCAGCAGCTTAGACGGGCAAGGGAGGTCCTACGAGCAGTACTTC
>NA|TRBV5-6|TRBJ1-1|TRBD1
CASSLIGTGGEAFF
TGTGCCAGCAGCTTGATCGGGACAGGGGGTGAAGCTTTCTTT
>NA|TRBV7-2|TRBJ2-2|TRBD2
CASMMAGGNGELFF
TGTGCCAGCATGATGGCGGGGGGTAACGGGGAGCTGTTTTTT
>NA|TRBV24-1|TRBJ1-1|NA
CATSAGENTEAFF
TGTGCCACCAGTGCTGGGGAGAACACTGAAGCTTTCTTT
>once|TRBV19|TRBJ2-1|NA
CASSPAYNEQFF
TGTGCCAGTAGCCCGGCATACAATGAGCAGTTCTTC
>NA|TRBV7-2|TRBJ1-4|NA
CASSSYSQEKLFF
TGTGCCAGCAGCTCGTACTCCCAGGAAAAACTGTTTTTT
>once|TRBV2|TRBJ1-2|NA
CTSTPRGTVGYTF
TGTACCAGCACCCCCCGGGGTACGGTTGGCTACACCTTC
>NA|TRBV6-2/TRBV6-3|TRBJ2-2|TRBD1
CASSYRQGNTGELFF
TGTGCCAGCAGTTACCGACAGGGAAACACCGGGGAGCTGTTTTTT
>NA|TRBV27|TRBJ2-7|NA
CASSSAARGYYEQYF
TGTGCCAGCAGTTCCGCCGCCAGGGGATACTACGAGCAGTACTTC
>NA|TRBV7-8|TRBJ2-7|NA
CASSPTRGYEQYF
TGTGCCAGCAGCCCGACTAGGGGCTACGAGCAGTACTTC
>NA|TRBV15|TRBJ2-5|NA
CATSRAGTVTETQYF
TGTGCCACCAGCAGAGCCGGGACGGTCACCGAGACCCAGTACTTC
>NA|TRBV7-2|TRBJ2-3|NA
CASARGDTQYF
TGTGCCAGCGCAAGGGGGGATACGCAGTATTTT
>NA|TRBV28|TRBJ1-1|NA
CASSSHAAGGREAFF
TGTGCCAGCAGTTCCCACGCGGCGGGGGGCCGGGAAGCTTTCTTT